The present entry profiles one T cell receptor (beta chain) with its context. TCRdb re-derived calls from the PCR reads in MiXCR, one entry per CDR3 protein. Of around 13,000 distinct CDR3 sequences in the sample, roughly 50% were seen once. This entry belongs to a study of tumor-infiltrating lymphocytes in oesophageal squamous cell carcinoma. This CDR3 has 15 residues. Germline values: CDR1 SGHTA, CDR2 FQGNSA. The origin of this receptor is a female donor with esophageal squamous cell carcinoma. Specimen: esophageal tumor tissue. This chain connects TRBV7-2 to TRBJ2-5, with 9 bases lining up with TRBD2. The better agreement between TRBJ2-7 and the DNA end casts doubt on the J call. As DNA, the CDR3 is TGTGCCAGCAGCCGCACTAGCGGGTCTACCTACGAGCAGTACTTC. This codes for CASSRTSGSTYEQYF.